This T cell receptor beta chain was recovered during a study of OX40 agonist ivuxolimab in advanced cancers. Broader study findings: Partial responders treated at 0.1-3.0 mg/kg exhibited clonal expansion among the lowest measured. The CD4+ and CD8+ T cells in the blood had expanded clonally by week 6 at 0.1 to 3.0 mg/kg.

Trimming took off 2 bases at V and 6 bases at J, with 8 bases between the two ends. CDR3 length: 13 amino acids. The germline V gene has CDR1 MNHEY and CDR2 SVGAGI. The assay was immunoSEQ multiplex PCR, and TCRdb's table has in-frame clones only and misses some. The sample records tens of thousands of clones, more than 70% being singletons. On this clone: Antigen unknown.

The source of this sequence is an adult with an advanced solid tumor such as melanoma, head and neck, liver or kidney cancer. The source material was CD4+ or CD8+ T cells sorted from blood, sampled in a trial of the OX40 agonist ivuxolimab. The chain employs TRBV6-5 and TRBJ2-1; a possible D gene is TRBD1 (5 bases). Here the CDR3 reads CASSYRGGNEQFF. CDR3 nucleotides: TGTGCCAGCAGTTACAGGGGTGGCAATGAGCAGTTCTTC.